This TCR beta chain originates from a study of cytomegalovirus exposure and HLA in healthy donors. Primers included in the PCR were 60 Vbeta and 13 Jbeta primers. This table comes from immunoSEQ multiplex PCR, and its TCRdb copy is limited to in-frame clones, with some not included. The table shows approximately 190,000 clones, with approximately 77% occurring only once. CDR3 size: 13 residues. Trimming took off 7 bases at V and 5 bases at J, with 14 bases between the two ends. The germline CDR1 and CDR2 sequences are SNHLY and FYNNEI. The chain carries TRBV2 and TRBJ2-5; D is possibly TRBD2 (6 bases). This clonotype was obtained from a man between 40 and 49 years old in good health and CMV-seropositive. Sequencing used PBMCs. The CDR3 DNA reads as TGTGCCAGCACTAGCGCCCCCGGGGAGACCCAGTACTTC. Its translation is CASTSAPGETQYF.